This T cell receptor (beta chain) stems from a study of T cells in women clearing cervical HPV infection. The overall study: Donors had HPV16-related CIN3 or worse; 2 had invasive cancer. With HLA typing for only a few women, HLA confounding remains possible. Blood came at first lesion visit for cases, post-clearance for controls.

Comment on this clone: Its specificity is unknown. The read gets to within 3 residues of the CDR3 end, and the germline J gene fills in the rest.

Notes on the study in general: Cases carried less TRBV6-7 than controls: about 0.1% versus 0.15%.

The CDR3 spans 15 residues. Germline V lookup: CDR1 SNHLY, CDR2 FYNNEI. V lost 4 bases and J 7 bases, leaving 17 bases between the germline ends. Repertoires were generated with immunoSEQ multiplex PCR, while TCRdb's copy carries only in-frame clones and drops some. The repertoire table contains about 39,000 clones. The receptor comes from a woman between 18 and 70 years old with a cervical HPV16 infection that either progressed to CIN3+ or cleared (not recorded which). Sequencing input: blood buffy coat. The J gene is TRBJ1-5, the V gene TRBV2; no clear D. The CDR3 sequence: CASSAGQAIEQPQHF. The part of the CDR3 DNA that was read is TGTGCCAGCAGTGCTGGGCAGGCCATCGAACAGCCC.